The clone carrying this TCR beta chain was counted many times. The target antigen is unknown. The CDR3 sequence is 13 residues long. Looked up from germline, CDR1 is SGHVS and CDR2 is FNYEAQ. V was cut by 0 bases and J by 4 bases, with 6 bases left in between. This sample is drawn from a study of T cell repertoires in cytomegalovirus infection. Study in general: Through public TCR beta signatures, both CMV infection and matching HLA type were indicated.

TCRdb reprocessed the reads with MiXCR, giving one entry per CDR3 protein. The profile shows hundreds of thousands of distinct CDR3 sequences, 25% to 35% of them singletons. The chain has TRBV7-6 and TRBJ2-5; no clear D gene. This receptor was obtained from a human donor in good health (CMV status not recorded). Some clones in this sample may be carry-over from other donors' samples. The specimen was cultured PBMCs, collected from culture after CMV antigen stimulation. This CDR3 reads CASSLARLETQYF. CDR3 nucleotides: TGTGCCAGCAGCTTAGCGCGATTAGAGACCCAGTACTTC.